This T cell receptor beta chain was identified during a study of OX40 agonist ivuxolimab in advanced cancers. Study-wide context: Ivuxolimab was a fully human IgG2 agonistic monoclonal antibody targeting the costimulatory receptor OX40 (CD134). Intravenous ivuxolimab was administered to patients every 2 weeks at six dose levels: 0.01, 0.1, 0.3, 1.5, 3 and 10 mg/kg. Of the approximately 50 patients in dose escalation, some 20 had hepatocellular carcinoma, some 15 had melanoma, 9 had renal cell carcinoma and 9 had head and neck cancer. The dose-escalation cohort was roughly 80% male with a mean age of approximately 60 years, ranging from roughly 23 to 85. Patients were allowed to have had prior anti-PD-1, anti-PD-L1 or anti-CTLA-4 therapy, and around 37% of the dose-escalation patients had previously received checkpoint inhibitors. Partial responses were achieved by three dose-escalation patients, of whom one had hepatocellular carcinoma and two had cutaneous melanoma. The point of sequencing TCRbeta in the periphery was to test whether ivuxolimab changed TCR sequence diversity and drove clonal T-cell expansion. The monotherapy dose-escalation portion (N ≈ 52 patients) of the phase I ivuxolimab trial is reported in the paper. The research as a whole found: At doses of 0.1 to 3.0 mg/kg, clonal expansion of both CD4+ and CD8+ T cells in blood was seen between baseline and week 6. On average, CD8+ T cells showed more expanded clones than CD4+ T cells after ivuxolimab. The antigen specificity of the clonally expanded peripheral T cells was not determined. In the 0.1-3.0 mg/kg groups, partial responders had among the lowest normalized peripheral clonal expansion, particularly in CD8+ T cells. Low levels of normalized T-cell clonal expansion were also shown by some nonresponding patients.

Patients with autoimmune disease history or receiving systemic immunosuppression were excluded from the trial. Peripheral blood for TCR sequencing was collected from all dose cohorts at baseline, on cycle 4 day 1, and on cycle 7 day 1. Samples were obtained from an open-label, multicenter, first-in-human phase I dose-escalation trial of ivuxolimab. Adults with locally advanced or metastatic head and neck squamous cell, hepatocellular, melanoma or renal cell carcinoma were enrolled in the trial. Before TCR sequencing, CD4+ and CD8+ T cells were separately sorted from peripheral blood. CDR1 and CDR2, per the germline V gene, are MDHEN and SYDVKM. Reading from cysteine to phenylalanine, the CDR3 counts 17 amino acids. The only DNA kept is the CDR3, 51 bases in frame from the first base. Deletion took 5 bases off V and 5 bases off J, with a span of 24 bases between the germline ends. To sequence the TCRbeta CDR3 region, genomic DNA was isolated from the sorted cells. The immunoSEQ Assay was used for sequencing of TCRbeta CDR3 regions. The table comes from immuneACCESS by way of TCRdb, which keeps in-frame sequences with V and J called. Part of the clones is missing from these tables; in studies checked, under half for an unresolved V gene and the rest for unknown reasons. The sample data list tens of thousands of clones, and about 90% of these were observed just once. The ten most abundant clones make up roughly 2.8% of the sample.

A word on this clone: Its antigen remains undetermined. Base qualities were left out, and no much larger clone turns up one base away.

The material was CD4+ or CD8+ T cells sorted from blood, obtained in a trial of the OX40 agonist ivuxolimab. The receptor was isolated from an adult with an advanced solid tumor such as melanoma, head and neck, liver or kidney cancer. This sequence uses TRBV28 and TRBJ1-2; 6 matching bases give a weak D call of TRBD1. The sequenced DNA: TGTGCCAGCAGTCCCGCCCAGGGGACGGCGGGGGTATATGGCTACACCTTC. Its amino acids are CASSPAQGTAGVYGYTF.